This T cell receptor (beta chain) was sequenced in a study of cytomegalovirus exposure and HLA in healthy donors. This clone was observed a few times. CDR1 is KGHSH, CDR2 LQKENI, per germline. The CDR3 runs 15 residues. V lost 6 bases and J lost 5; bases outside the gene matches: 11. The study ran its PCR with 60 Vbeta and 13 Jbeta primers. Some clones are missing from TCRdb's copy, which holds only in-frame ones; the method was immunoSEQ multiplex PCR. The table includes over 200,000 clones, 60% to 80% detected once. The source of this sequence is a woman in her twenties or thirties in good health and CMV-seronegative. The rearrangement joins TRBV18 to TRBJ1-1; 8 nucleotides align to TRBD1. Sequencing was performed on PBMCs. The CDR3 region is CASSQGSGGGTEAFF. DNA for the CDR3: TGTGCCAGCTCCCAGGGCTCAGGGGGCGGGACTGAAGCTTTCTTT.